Each of the 13 T cell receptor beta chains below was sequenced from the same sample in a study of beta chain features in type 1 diabetes. What was sequenced were expressed TCRB transcripts, since all of the isolated RNA had been reverse transcribed. Generated by immunoSEQ multiplex PCR, the TCRdb table keeps only in-frame clones and is missing some. The data show fewer than 350,000 clones, 7% to 9% seen once. Sequenced sample: central memory CD4+ T cells from blood. The receptors derive from a woman aged 18-29 years in good health.

The table lists this clone with a few counts. V and J are TRBV11-2 and TRBJ2-3, with a tentative D call TRBD1 (6 bases). This CDR3 contains 14 residues. The germline V gene encodes CDR1 SGHAT and CDR2 FQNNGV. Between the trimmed V and J ends, which lost 4 bases and 2 bases, there was a span of 10 bases. CDR3 nucleotide sequence: TGTGCCAGCAGCTCCAGGGGTTACACAGATACGCAGTATTTT. Its protein is CASSSRGYTDTQYF.

V usage is TRBV2 and J usage is TRBJ2-7; a possible D gene is TRBD1 (5 bases). This CDR3 has 12 amino acids. The germline V gene has CDR1 SNHLY and CDR2 FYNNEI. Trimming removed 6 bases from V and 4 bases from J, with 10 bases in between. CDR3 nucleotides: TGTGCCAGCAGCCCGACAGTGTACGAGCAGTACGTC. The encoded protein is CASSPTVYEQYV.

This clone was observed a single time. V usage is TRBV2 and J usage is TRBJ1-5; TRBD1 might be the D (6 bases). Germline V gene sequence: CDR1 SNHLY, CDR2 FYNNEI. V was trimmed by 3 bases and J by 6 bases, leaving 15 bases between them. The CDR3 is 15 amino acids. The CDR3 loop is CASSDAGGLVQPQHF. The CDR3 DNA is TGTGCCAGCAGTGACGCCGGGGGCCTGGTTCAGCCCCAGCATTTT. The whole variable domain, remainder taken from reference TRBV2 and TRBJ1-5, is EPEVTQTPSHQVTQMGQEVILRCVPISNHLYFYWYRQILGQKVEFLVSFYNNEISEKSEIFDDQFSVERPDGSNFTLKIRSTKLEDSAMYFCASSDAGGLVQPQHFGDGTRLSIL.

The CDR3 DNA sequence: TGTGCCCGTCCAGGAGCTTCCACAGATACGCAGTATTTT. Amino acid sequence: CARPGASTDTQYF. The rearrangement links TRBV7-2 to TRBJ2-3; D is ambiguous. Germline loops: CDR1 SGHTA, CDR2 FQGNSA. The CDR3 runs 13 residues. Trimming took off 11 bases at V and 2 bases at J, with 14 bases between the two ends.

This sequence joins TRBV11-2 and TRBJ2-5, with 13 bases that match TRBD2. V was pared by 1 base and J by 1 base, with 3 bases of the junction left unmatched. The V gene's germline CDR1 is SGHAT and CDR2 FQNNGV. This CDR3 spans 17 amino acids. In nucleotides, the CDR3 is TGTGCCAGCAGCTTAGTACTAGCGGGGGGGATCCAAGAGACCCAGTACTTC. Residues: CASSLVLAGGIQETQYF.

The table lists this clone with a few counts. Other DNA sequences from this sample encode an identical CDR3 as well. V and J are TRBV6-1 and TRBJ1-1; D gene uncertain. The CDR3 consists of 13 residues. V was trimmed by 3 bases and J by 2 bases, leaving 7 bases between them. Germline V lookup: CDR1 MNHNS, CDR2 SASEGT. The CDR3 region has the DNA TGTGCCAGCAGTGAGCAGCCCAACACTGAAGCTTTCTTT. Translated, it gives CASSEQPNTEAFF.

The genes are TRBV18 and TRBJ1-1, with a tentative D call TRBD1 (5 bases). The CDR3 is made up of 13 amino acids. CDR1 and CDR2 (germline): KGHSH, LQKENI. V lost 0 bases and J lost 12, with 14 bases in between. The CDR3 loop is CASSPPGPTGPFF. For the CDR3, the DNA is TGTGCCAGCTCACCACCGGGACCGACGGGACCTTTCTTT.

There are many counts of this clone. This sequence joins TRBV14 and TRBJ1-3; D not certain. This CDR3 has 14 residues. Germline V gene sequence: CDR1 SGHDN, CDR2 FVKESK. Between the trimmed V and J ends, which lost 0 bases and 0 bases, there was a span of 3 bases. In DNA, the CDR3 is TGTGCCAGCAGCCAAGATGTCTCTGGAAACACCATATATTTT. It specifies CASSQDVSGNTIYF.

This chain joins TRBV5-4 and TRBJ1-5, with 7 bases that match TRBD1. The germline V gene encodes CDR1 SGHNT and CDR2 YYREEE (reference sequence). Trimming removed 4 bases from V and 0 bases from J; junction bases left unmatched: 4. The CDR3 is 15 residues long. The CDR3 reads CASSRDRDSNQPQHF. CDR3 sequence (DNA): TGTGCCAGCAGCCGAGACAGGGATAGCAATCAGCCCCAGCATTTT.

Ten or more counts support this clone. This rearrangement joins TRBV27 to TRBJ2-6, with D possibly being TRBD2 (5 bases). Trimming removed 8 bases from V and 0 bases from J, with 14 bases in between. Germline CDR1 reads MNHEY; CDR2 reads SMNVEV (reference sequence). CDR3 length equals 16 residues. The CDR3 loop is CASRRPGNSGANVLTF. The CDR3 bases are TGTGCCAGCCGCAGGCCGGGGAACTCTGGGGCCAACGTCCTGACTTTC.

This clone was counted a few times. As DNA, the CDR3 is TGTGCCAGCAGTTACCGGGTCATGGGCACCGGGGAGCTGTTTTTT. This encodes CASSYRVMGTGELFF. V is TRBV6-5 and J is TRBJ2-2; no definite D call. The V gene's germline CDR1 is MNHEY and CDR2 SVGAGI. Trimming left V 2 bases short and J 4 bases short, with 11 bases between. The CDR3 loop spans 15 amino acids.

This chain uses TRBV7-3 with TRBJ1-2; unclear D gene. CDR3 length: 15 residues. V was clipped by 0 bases and J by 6 bases, with 14 bases between them. CDR1 and CDR2 (germline): SGHTA, FQGTGA. The CDR3 DNA reads TGTGCCAGCAGCTTAACGTCCGGAGGAGAACATGGCTACACCTTC. This encodes CASSLTSGGEHGYTF.

There are a few counts of this clone. The chain employs TRBV27 and TRBJ2-5, with 9 bases aligning to TRBD1. V lost 6 bases, J lost 5 bases, and 10 bases stayed unmatched. CDR1 and CDR2 (germline): MNHEY, SMNVEV (reference sequence). This CDR3 is built from 15 residues. In DNA form, the CDR3 reads TGTGCCAGCAGCCCCGGGACAGGGAGGTGGGAGACCCAGTACTTC. Translated, it gives CASSPGTGRWETQYF.